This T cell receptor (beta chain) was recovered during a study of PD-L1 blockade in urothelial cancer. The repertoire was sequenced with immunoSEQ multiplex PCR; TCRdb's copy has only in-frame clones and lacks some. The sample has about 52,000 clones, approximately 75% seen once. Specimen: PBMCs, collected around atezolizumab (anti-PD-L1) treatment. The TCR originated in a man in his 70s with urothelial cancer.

The CDR3 loop is CASSLVSAGADTQYF. The CDR3 DNA reads TGTGCCAGCAGCTTAGTATCAGCGGGAGCAGATACGCAGTATTTT. The V gene is TRBV11-3, the J gene TRBJ2-3, with 8 nucleotides matching TRBD2. The CDR3 totals 15 residues. Looked up from germline, CDR1 is SGHNT and CDR2 is YENEEA. With V trimmed by 1 base and J by 4 bases, 4 bases remained unmatched. The full variable domain, rest sourced from reference TRBV11-3 and TRBJ2-3, is EAGVVQSPRYKIIEKKQPVAFWCNPISGHNTLYWYLQNLGQGPELLIRYENEEAVDDSQLPKDRFSAERLKGVDSTLKIQPAELGDSAVYLCASSLVSAGADTQYFGPGTRLTVL.